These 28 T cell receptor beta chains were all obtained from the same sample, sequenced in a study of OX40 agonist ivuxolimab in advanced cancers. This table comes from immunoSEQ multiplex PCR, and its TCRdb copy is limited to in-frame clones, with some not included. There are approximately 40,000 clones in the sample; 82% occur only once, and 6.5% to 8% lies in the top ten. The sample here was CD4+ or CD8+ T cells sorted from blood, taken in a trial of the OX40 agonist ivuxolimab. The receptors were sampled from an adult with an advanced solid tumor such as melanoma, head and neck, liver or kidney cancer.

This chain joins TRBV5-4 and TRBJ2-5, with no clear D. Trimming removed 0 bases at V and 5 bases at J, with 8 bases between. This CDR3 region has 13 residues. Germline CDR1 SGHNT, CDR2 YYREEE (reference sequence). CDR3 bases: TGTGCCAGCAGCTTGGGGGGTGGTGAGACCCAGTACTTC. This sequence encodes CASSLGGGETQYF.

The chain employs TRBV6-1 and TRBJ1-1; D perhaps matches TRBD1 (6 bases). V dropped 5 bases and J dropped 2 bases, with 12 bases sitting between them. Germline-derived CDR1 and CDR2 are MNHNS and SASEGT. This CDR3 comprises 14 residues. Written as DNA, the CDR3 is TGTGCCAGCAGTACGACAGGAGGTAACACTGAAGCTTTCTTT. It codes for CASSTTGGNTEAFF.

The genes are TRBV13 and TRBJ2-7, with D possibly TRBD2 on 5 matching bases. This CDR3 contains 14 residues. Trimming shortened V by 5 bases and J by 2 bases, and 13 bases separated the two germline ends. The germline gives CDR1 PRHDT, CDR2 FYEKMQ (reference sequence). The CDR3 protein is CASSTNGITYEQYF. The CDR3 DNA sequence: TGTGCCAGCAGCACTAACGGGATTACCTACGAGCAGTACTTC.

V is TRBV6-1 and J is TRBJ2-5; maybe TRBD1 (6 bases). Trimming pared 6 bases from V and 5 bases from J, leaving 13 bases between. The CDR3 sequence is 13 residues long. From germline, CDR1 is MNHNS and CDR2 SASEGT. For the CDR3, the DNA is TGTGCCAGCAGATCAACAGGGATTGAGACCCAGTACTTC. It encodes CASRSTGIETQYF.

The chain uses TRBV30 and TRBJ1-6; 8 positions match TRBD1. V shed 3 bases, J shed 2 bases, and the junction held 6 bases outside the gene matches. Germline V gene data show CDR1 as GTSNPN and CDR2 as SVGIG (reference sequence). The CDR3 totals 16 residues. The CDR3 region is CAWSLQGDPYNSPLHF. In nucleotides, the CDR3 is TGTGCCTGGAGCTTACAGGGGGACCCCTATAATTCACCCCTCCACTTT.

The genes are TRBV4-3 and TRBJ2-3, with TRBD2 identical over 15 bases. This CDR3 contains 17 residues. In germline, CDR1 is LGHNA, CDR2 YSLEER. The trim removed 3 bases at V and 3 bases at J, leaving 4 bases unmatched. The chain's CDR3 is CASSHAGLAGGTDTQYF. For the CDR3, the DNA is TGCGCCAGCAGCCACGCTGGACTAGCGGGAGGGACAGATACGCAGTATTTT.

The chain recombines TRBV5-1 with TRBJ1-1; TRBD1 might be the D (5 bases). With 5 bases removed from V and 0 bases from J, the gap between germline ends came to 8 bases. Germline CDR1 is SGHRS and CDR2 is YFSETQ. The CDR3 covers 13 residues. CDR3 nucleotide sequence: TGCGCCAGCAGGACAGAGATGAACACTGAAGCTTTCTTT. Its translation: CASRTEMNTEAFF.

Notes on this clone: Additional DNA sequences in this sample encode the identical CDR3. The V and J genes are TRBV5-1 and TRBJ2-3, with D maybe TRBD2 (6 bases). Germline V lookup: CDR1 SGHRS, CDR2 YFSETQ. Trimming removed 0 bases at V and 5 bases at J, with 7 bases between. The CDR3 covers 13 residues. The CDR3 nucleotides read TGCGCCAGCAGCTTGGACGGGGGAGATACGCAGTATTTT. Its translation is CASSLDGGDTQYF.

This clone has only one observation. The chain joins TRBV27 to TRBJ2-1; D perhaps matches TRBD2 (6 bases). Trimming pared 5 bases from V and 1 base from J, leaving 21 bases between. The CDR3 has 18 amino acids. Per germline, CDR1 MNHEY and CDR2 SMNVEV (reference sequence). The CDR3 spells CASSPGVAALGSYNEQFF. The CDR3 DNA reads as TGTGCCAGCAGTCCCGGGGTAGCGGCGTTGGGTTCCTACAATGAGCAGTTCTTC.

The chain uses TRBV5-5 and TRBJ2-1, with TRBD1 identical over 7 bases. Trimming took 3 bases from V and 3 from J; bases not matched to a gene: 6. CDR1 and CDR2 (germline): SGHKS, YYEKEE (reference sequence). The CDR3 has 15 amino acids. CDR3 loop: CASSYRDSGYNEQFF. CDR3 in DNA: TGTGCCAGCAGCTACCGGGACAGCGGCTACAATGAGCAGTTCTTC.

The V and J genes are TRBV2 and TRBJ1-5, with D perhaps matching TRBD1 (6 bases). Between the trimmed V and J ends, which lost 3 bases and 5 bases, there was a span of 11 bases. CDR1 is SNHLY, CDR2 FYNNEI, per germline. This CDR3 spans 14 amino acids. The CDR3 DNA reads as TGTGCCAGCAGTGATTCGGGGGGCGATCAGCCCCAGCATTTT. Translation gives CASSDSGGDQPQHF.

The CDR3 coding sequence is TGTGCCAGTCGACTACAGGGGGCTGGGACTGAAGCTTTCTTT. Its protein product is CASRLQGAGTEAFF. The gene calls are TRBV19 and TRBJ1-1; 9 bases are shared with TRBD1. Germline loops: CDR1 LNHDA, CDR2 SQIVND (reference sequence). Trimming cost V 8 bases and J 5 bases; bases outside gene matches: 9. This CDR3 contains 14 residues.

The chain couples TRBV5-1 to TRBJ2-3; possible D gene TRBD1, 6 bases. Germline lookup yields CDR1 SGHRS and CDR2 YFSETQ. Deletions cut 6 bases from V and 0 bases from J, with 14 bases between. The CDR3 runs to 15 residues. The CDR3 coding sequence is TGCGCCAGCACCGACAGGAAGACTAGCACAGATACGCAGTATTTT. It codes for CASTDRKTSTDTQYF.

The J gene is TRBJ1-3, the V gene TRBV30; TRBD1 might be the D (5 bases). This CDR3 is 15 amino acids long. Trimming removed 0 bases from V and 4 bases from J, with 13 bases in between. Germline V lookup: CDR1 GTSNPN, CDR2 SVGIG (reference sequence). The CDR3 DNA reads as TGTGCCTGGAGTGTACCGAGGGGCAACGGAAACACCATATATTTT. Its protein is CAWSVPRGNGNTIYF.

The chain joins TRBV7-2 to TRBJ2-7; D may be TRBD2 (6 bases). The germline V and J ends were trimmed by 4 bases and 7 bases, with 8 bases remaining between them. The CDR3 extends over 11 amino acids. Germline CDR1 reads SGHTA; CDR2 reads FQGNSA. In nucleotides, the CDR3 is TGTGCCAGCAGCTCAGGACTAGAGCAGTACTTC. Its protein is CASSSGLEQYF. The variable domain in full, completed from reference TRBV7-2 and TRBJ2-7, reads GAGVSQSPSNKVTEKGKDVELRCDPISGHTALYWYRQSLGQGLEFLIYFQGNSAPDKSGLPSDRFSAERTGGSVSTLTIQRTQQEDSAVYLCASSSGLEQYFGPGTRLTVT.

CDR3 protein: CASSTGGDGYYEQYF. CDR3 DNA: TGTGCCAGCAGTACGGGAGGCGACGGTTACTACGAGCAGTACTTC. The chain uses TRBV6-6 and TRBJ2-7; 7 bases match TRBD2. The CDR3 has 15 residues. After removal of 5 bases from V and 3 bases from J, the junction contained 10 bases not matched to a gene. Germline CDR1 MNHNY, CDR2 SVGAGI (reference sequence).

This chain connects TRBV7-9 to TRBJ2-7; TRBD1 matches 11 bases. The V and J ends lost 3 bases and 7 bases, in that order; junction bases with no gene match: 5. The CDR3 is 14 amino acids. Germline lookup yields CDR1 SEHNR and CDR2 FQNEAQ (reference sequence). CDR3 bases: TGTGCCAGCAGCTTCGGACAGGGGGCTGAAGAGCAGTACTTC. It yields the protein CASSFGQGAEEQYF.

The CDR3 loop is CASSLALSMNTEAFF. The CDR3 nucleotides are TGTGCCAGCAGCTTAGCGTTATCCATGAACACTGAAGCTTTCTTT. This chain links TRBV7-9 with TRBJ1-1; D remains unclear. The V end lost 0 bases, the J end lost 0 bases, and 8 bases lay between the germline ends. The germline gives CDR1 SEHNR, CDR2 FQNEAQ (reference sequence). The CDR3 runs to 15 residues.

In its sample, this clone was seen once. The chain couples TRBV16 to TRBJ1-5, with D perhaps matching TRBD1 (5 bases). This CDR3 contains 20 residues. Germline V gene lookup returns CDR1 KGHSY and CDR2 FQNENV. Deletions cut 0 bases from V and 2 bases from J, with 23 bases between. DNA of the CDR3: TGTGCCAGCAGCCAATCGGTCGCAGTCCCAGGGATAGTAGGCAATCAGCCCCAGCATTTT. This encodes CASSQSVAVPGIVGNQPQHF.

In its sample, this clone was seen a few times. This chain joins TRBV2 and TRBJ1-5; no clear D gene. Germline loops: CDR1 SNHLY, CDR2 FYNNEI. The CDR3 loop spans 14 amino acids. The V and J ends lost 4 bases and 3 bases respectively, with 10 bases between them. In nucleotides, the CDR3 is TGTGCCAGCAGTGTCGAGGGTCTCAATCAGCCCCAGCATTTT. This codes for CASSVEGLNQPQHF.

CDR3 protein: CASSLGGLGLAYEQYF. As DNA, the CDR3 is TGTGCCAGCAGCTTGGGTGGACTGGGACTTGCCTACGAGCAGTACTTC. The rearrangement links TRBV7-2 to TRBJ2-7; D is perhaps TRBD2 (6 bases). Germline V gives CDR1 SGHTA, CDR2 FQGNSA. CDR3 length equals 16 residues. The V end was cut by 3 bases, the J end by 2 bases, with 17 bases between.

Points on this clone: Distinct nucleotide sequences in the sample also encode this CDR3. The CDR3 here is CASSLSTTEAFF. DNA of the CDR3: TGTGCCAGCAGCTTATCAACCACTGAAGCTTTCTTT. The rearrangement joins TRBV11-2 to TRBJ1-1; the D is unclear. Germline V gene sequence: CDR1 SGHAT, CDR2 FQNNGV. Trimming took 2 bases from V and 4 from J, leaving 5 bases between them. CDR3 length: 12 residues.

The chain uses TRBV30 and TRBJ2-3; 10 nucleotides align to TRBD2. The CDR3 spans 16 residues. Germline CDR1 GTSNPN, CDR2 SVGIG (reference sequence). V dropped 4 bases and J dropped 0; count of bases not matched to a gene: 7. DNA for the CDR3: TGTGCCTGGAACTTACTAGCGGGGACTAGCACAGATACGCAGTATTTT. It encodes CAWNLLAGTSTDTQYF.

This rearrangement joins TRBV27 to TRBJ2-7; D possibly corresponds to TRBD2 (7 bases). The germline CDR1 and CDR2 sequences are MNHEY and SMNVEV (reference sequence). V was shortened by 0 bases and J by 1 base, with 10 bases between the two germline ends. There are 15 residues in the CDR3. The CDR3 region is CASSLSGGGSYEQYF. CDR3 DNA sequence: TGTGCCAGCAGTTTATCGGGAGGGGGGTCCTACGAGCAGTACTTC.

The chain couples TRBV6-4 to TRBJ1-1; D remains unclear. The V and J ends lost 6 bases and 1 base respectively, with 12 bases between them. The CDR3 is made up of 14 amino acids. CDR1 and CDR2 from the germline V gene are MRHNA and SNTAGT. The CDR3 region is CASSATTTNTEAFF. DNA for the CDR3: TGTGCCAGCAGCGCTACTACTACGAACACTGAAGCTTTCTTT.

This clone has just a few counts. The genes are TRBV5-6 and TRBJ2-1; D is unclear. The length of the CDR3 is 13 residues. Looked up from germline, CDR1 is SGHDT and CDR2 is YYEEEE. V lost 6 bases and J lost 5, with 12 bases in between. The chain's CDR3 is CASTLGGDNEQFF. CDR3 DNA sequence: TGTGCCAGCACCCTCGGCGGTGACAATGAGCAGTTCTTC.

The gene calls are TRBV6-1 and TRBJ2-5; the match to TRBD1 covers 10 bases. The germline V gene has CDR1 MNHNS and CDR2 SASEGT. V lost 4 bases and J lost 2; bases outside the gene matches: 10. This CDR3 spans 17 amino acids. The CDR3, as DNA: TGTGCCAGCAGTGCATTTTGGGGACAGGGGTCACAAGAGACCCAGTACTTC. It yields the protein CASSAFWGQGSQETQYF.

The genes are TRBV19 and TRBJ1-2; no firm D call. CDR3 size: 15 residues. Trimming took 1 base from V and 0 from J, leaving 9 bases between them. Germline-derived CDR1 and CDR2 are LNHDA and SQIVND (reference sequence). In DNA form, the CDR3 reads TGTGCCAGTAGTATAGGGCCGGCTCCTAACTATGGCTACACCTTC. Its protein product is CASSIGPAPNYGYTF.